The following is a T cell receptor beta chain sequence with its context. Its specificity is unknown. The sample originates from a study of shared clonotypes between healthy human individuals. On the study more broadly: Those who served as donors were a couple of women and three men between the ages of 18 and 49. Every donor yielded three CD4 naive, three CD4 memory, two CD8 naive and one CD8 memory plate. General study findings and limits: The study found lower generation probabilities in non-shared clonotypes than in those shared by all four donors. Sampling included only blood; tissue repertoires likely differ.

The data were produced by immunoSEQ multiplex PCR, yet TCRdb's version contains in-frame clones alone and is incomplete. Among about 2.1 million clones, 93% were seen once, and the ten largest hold over 1.5%. In the naive CD8 group, cells lacked CD45RO and were positively selected for CCR7, so terminally differentiated effector memory CD45RA+ cells were left out. Germline V gene sequence: CDR1 MDHEN, CDR2 SYDVKM. V was pared by 9 bases and J by 2 bases, with 12 bases of the junction left unmatched. CDR3 length equals 16 residues. The receptor was derived from a man aged 18 to 30 in good health. Some clones in this sample may be carry-over from other donors' samples. Sequenced material: naive CD8+ T cells from PBMCs. This sequence joins TRBV28 and TRBJ2-1; 8 bases are shared with TRBD2. For the CDR3, the DNA is TGTGCCAGTCTTTTAAGTCGGCGGGAGGCCTACAATGAGCAGTTCTTC. Amino acid sequence: CASLLSRREAYNEQFF.